One T cell receptor (beta chain) is described in this entry. This clone was counted only a few times. The antigen this receptor binds is unknown. No much larger clone exists at a distance of one base, and base qualities are not known. The sample comes from a study of beta chain features in type 1 diabetes (dated by TCRdb to about 2018). Broadly, across the study: Mean age, gender distribution, total cell number and subset yield were not different between patients and healthy donors. Across all samples, almost 110 million sorted cells were examined, and cell number per subset correlated strongly with RNA yield. In the study, recently diagnosed type 1 diabetes patients and matched healthy donors were compared on the TCRB repertoires of their sorted circulating CD4+ T cell subsets. Whereas all 28 donors provided naive and central memory subsets, regulatory and stem cell-like memory subsets were isolated from just 8 patients and roughly eight healthy donors. General study outcomes and caveats: In all four CD4+ subsets, TCRB CDR3 length was moderately but significantly shorter in type 1 diabetes patients. At VDJ recombination sites, patients with type 1 diabetes made fewer insertions and deleted more nucleotides, a pattern implying thymic rearrangement abnormalities. The naive, central memory and regulatory TCRB repertoires appeared to resemble one another more closely among patients than among healthy donors. Shorter templates might have been favored by PCR, but patient and control samples were amplified and corrected together, so both groups would have been affected equally by any skew. Only small numbers of individuals were included in the HLA sub-analyses, which left unresolved whether HLA type had any influence on TCRB rearrangement. Because cDNA rather than genomic DNA was sequenced, highly expressing activated cells could have been over-represented, although no difference in activation and CD3 levels was found between groups.

All of the isolated RNA was reverse transcribed with the High Capacity cDNA Reverse Transcription Kit, so expressed TCRB transcripts were sequenced. Deep immunoSEQ sequencing was applied to naive, central memory and regulatory T cell samples, giving an average of around 3.8 million total reads per sample. Sorted cells were lysed in RLT buffer, and RNA was extracted using DNase-treated RNeasy Micro or Mini kits according to cell number. Each cell subset was processed on its own to prevent cross-contamination, while patient and healthy donor samples were processed together. The immunoSEQ multiplex PCR was used to amplify TCRB sequences from cDNA, yielding 87-bp fragments that span the CDR3 region. Sequencing of the amplicons was done on the Illumina HiSeq platform. In the paper's pipeline: PCR bias was corrected computationally using synthetic template baselines, and reads within Hamming distance 2 were collapsed, with unmergeable singletons discarded. Reads were aligned against IMGT to assign V, D and J genes, CDR3 length and insertions or deletions at six rearrangement sites. Clonotype counts were normalized to sorted cell number within each subset before computing true diversity and Gini coefficients with the tcR R package. The overlap coefficient, calculated on TCRB nucleotide sequences, was used to quantify repertoire sharing. TCRdb stores this immuneACCESS table with in-frame sequences only. Part of the clones is absent; in the studies checked, under half of the shortfall reflects unresolved V genes, and no reason is known for the rest. V and J calls and clone size are copied from that table; D and trimming were computed from the DNA. The table for this sample lists 130,000 to 150,000 clones; 6.9% of them were counted only once. Jointly, the top ten make up about 1.5% of the sample.

The CDR3 holds 14 amino acids from the cysteine to the phenylalanine. The retained sequence is limited to the CDR3, 42 bases, with the frame set at the first base. Based on the germline V gene (reference sequence), the CDR1 and CDR2 sequences are LNHDA and SQIVND. V is reduced by 4 bases and J by 8 bases, leaving a spacing of 15 bases between them. From each donor, a single peripheral blood sample of 95 to 150 mL on average was drawn into heparinised tubes. Naive, central memory, regulatory and stem cell-like memory CD4+ T cells were sorted on a BD FACSAria II using a panel including CD45RO, CCR7, CD25, CD127, CD95 and CD27. A purity above 95% was achieved for all sorted populations. Right away, PBMCs were isolated by Lymphoprep density gradient centrifugation and were stained directly, with no culture step. To minimize batch effects, samples were stained and sorted in pairs, one healthy donor with one patient per experiment.

The receptor comes from a woman in her 30s in good health. Sequencing was carried out using central memory CD4+ T cells from blood. Recombination connected TRBV19 to TRBJ2-1, with TRBD2 perhaps the D gene, on 6 matching bases. This receptor carries the CDR3 CASSSNSGLDEQFF. The bases read TGTGCCAGTAGTAGCAACAGCGGGCTGGATGAGCAGTTCTTC.